The clone carrying this T cell receptor beta chain was seen more than once but under ten times. Its antigen remains unidentified. Using its own MiXCR run on the reads, TCRdb lists one record per CDR3 protein. The sample holds around 570,000 distinct CDR3 sequences, just under 40% seen once. The data belong to a study of T cell repertoires in cytomegalovirus infection. Study results and caveats: CMV carriers with the relevant HLA were identified by cumulative public TCR beta family frequency.

The CDR3 totals 17 residues. Trimming removed 0 bases from V and 5 bases from J; junction bases left unmatched: 7. Germline-derived CDR1 and CDR2 are SGHVS and FNYEAQ. The chain employs TRBV7-6 and TRBJ1-4; TRBD1 agrees at 9 bases. The sequences come from cultured PBMCs, collected from culture after CMV antigen stimulation. The receptor's source is a human donor in good health (CMV status not recorded). Some clones in this sample may be carry-over from other donors' samples. Here the CDR3 reads CASSLAPPGTGNEKLFF. The CDR3 DNA sequence: TGTGCCAGCAGCTTAGCCCCCCCCGGGACAGGGAATGAAAAACTGTTTTTT.